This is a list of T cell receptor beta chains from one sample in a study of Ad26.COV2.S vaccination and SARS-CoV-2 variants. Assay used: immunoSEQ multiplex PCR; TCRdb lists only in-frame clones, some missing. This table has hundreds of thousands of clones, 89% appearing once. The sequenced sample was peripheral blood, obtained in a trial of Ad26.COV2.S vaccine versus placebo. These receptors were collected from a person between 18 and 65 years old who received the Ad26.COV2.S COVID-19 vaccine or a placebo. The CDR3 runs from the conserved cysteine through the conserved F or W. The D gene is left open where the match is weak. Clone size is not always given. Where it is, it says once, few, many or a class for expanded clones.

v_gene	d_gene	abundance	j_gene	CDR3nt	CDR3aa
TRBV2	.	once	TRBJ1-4	TGTGCCACCAGTCGGGGCCACCTTAATGAAAAACTGTTTTTT	CATSRGHLNEKLFF
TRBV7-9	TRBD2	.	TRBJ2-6	TGTGCCAGCAGCTTAGGTTCTAGCGGCTCTGGGGCCAACGTCCTGACTTTC	CASSLGSSGSGANVLTF
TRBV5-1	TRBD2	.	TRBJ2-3	TGCGCCAGCAGCTTGGGACTAGCTTTCACAGATACGCAGTATTTT	CASSLGLAFTDTQYF
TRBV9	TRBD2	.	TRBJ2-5	TGTGCCAGCAGCCCGCGAGGGAGGGGAGAGGAGACCCAGTACTTC	CASSPRGRGEETQYF
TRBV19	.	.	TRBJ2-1	TGTGCCAGTAGTATTTTCAGGGGCGCCGGCAATGAGCAGTTCTTC	CASSIFRGAGNEQFF
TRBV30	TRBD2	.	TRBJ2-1	TGTGCCTGGAGTGTGGGACTAGCGGTTTACAATGAGCAGTTCTTC	CAWSVGLAVYNEQFF
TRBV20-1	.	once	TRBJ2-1	TGCAGTGCTAGGAACAATGAGCAGTTCTTC	CSARNNEQFF
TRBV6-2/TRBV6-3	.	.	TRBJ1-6	TGTGCCAGCAGTTACCGCCAGGGGCCGGGTAATTCACCCCTCCACTTT	CASSYRQGPGNSPLHF
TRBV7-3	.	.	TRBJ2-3	TGTGCCAGCAGCTGGACGGACGGGGATACGCAGTATTTT	CASSWTDGDTQYF
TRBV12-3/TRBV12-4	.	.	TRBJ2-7	TGTGCCAGCAGCCCTGATACCTACGAGCAGTACTTC	CASSPDTYEQYF
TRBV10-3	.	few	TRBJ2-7	TGTGCCATCATGACTGGCGGCGCAGGGGAGCAGTACTTC	CAIMTGGAGEQYF
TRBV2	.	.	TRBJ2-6	TGTGCCAGCAGTGGCAGGCCTGGGGCCAACGTCCTGACTTTC	CASSGRPGANVLTF
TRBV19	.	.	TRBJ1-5	TGTGCCAGTAGTATGCAGGGTCCGAGGGGCAATCAGCCCCAGCATTTT	CASSMQGPRGNQPQHF
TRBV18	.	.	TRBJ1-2	TGTGCCAGCTCACCAAGGGAGGCTGGCTACACCTTC	CASSPREAGYTF
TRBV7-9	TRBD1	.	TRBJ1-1	TGTGCCAGCAGAACGACAGGGGAGAACACTGAAGCTTTCTTT	CASRTTGENTEAFF
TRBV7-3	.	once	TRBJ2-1	TGTGCCAGCACTACGGGGCCCTACAATGAGCAGTTCTTC	CASTTGPYNEQFF
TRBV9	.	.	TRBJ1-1	TGTGCCAGCAGCGTAGAAAACAGGAGGACTGAAGCTTTCTTT	CASSVENRRTEAFF
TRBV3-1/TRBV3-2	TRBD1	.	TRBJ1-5	TGTGCCAGCAGCCAAGGGGACAGGTTCAATCAGCCCCAGCATTTT	CASSQGDRFNQPQHF
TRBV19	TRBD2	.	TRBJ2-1	TGTGCCAGTAGTACCCCGGGACTAGCGGTAGGAAATGAGCAGTTCTTC	CASSTPGLAVGNEQFF
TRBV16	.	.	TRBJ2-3	TGTGCCAGCAGCCACCCGGGGCGGGGAACAGATACGCAGTATTTT	CASSHPGRGTDTQYF
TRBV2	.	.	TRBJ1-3	TGTGCCGGCTCAGACCCCGAAGCTTCTGGAAACACCATATATTTT	CAGSDPEASGNTIYF
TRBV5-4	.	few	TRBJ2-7	TGTGCCAGCAGCTTCGAAGCCGGGGCGAGCTCCTACGAGCAGTACTTC	CASSFEAGASSYEQYF
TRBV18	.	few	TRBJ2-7	TGTGCCAGCTCATCAAAAATCTCGGACGAGCAGTACTTC	CASSSKISDEQYF
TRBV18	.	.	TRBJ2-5	TGTGCCAGCTCACCAGTGGCGGAGACCCAGTACTTC	CASSPVAETQYF
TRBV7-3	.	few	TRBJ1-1	TGTGCCAGCAGCTTAAGTCCAGGGGTCACTGAAGCTTTCTTT	CASSLSPGVTEAFF
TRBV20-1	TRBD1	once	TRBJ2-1	TGCAGTGCCCACAGGGGCGACGAGCAGTTCTTC	CSAHRGDEQFF
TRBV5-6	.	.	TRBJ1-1	TGTGCCAGCACGCTCGATTTGAACACTGAAGCTTTCTTT	CASTLDLNTEAFF
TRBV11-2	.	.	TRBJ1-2	TGTGCCAGCAGCTTAGATCGCGGGACATCGTATAACTATGGCTACACCTTC	CASSLDRGTSYNYGYTF
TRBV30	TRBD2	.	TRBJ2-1	TGTGCCTGGAGTTATAGCGGGAGGGAGCAGTTCTTC	CAWSYSGREQFF
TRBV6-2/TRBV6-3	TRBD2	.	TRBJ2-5	TGTGCCAGCAGTTTCCCCACTAGCGGGGAAGAGACCCAGTACTTC	CASSFPTSGEETQYF
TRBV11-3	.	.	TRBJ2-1	TGTGCCAGCAGCTTAGATCAGGGGGGGAGCAGCTCCTACAATGAGCAGTTCTTC	CASSLDQGGSSSYNEQFF
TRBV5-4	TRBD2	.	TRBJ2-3	TGTGCCAGCAGCTTGGGCTCCGGGACTAGCGGAAACACAGATACGCAGTATTTT	CASSLGSGTSGNTDTQYF
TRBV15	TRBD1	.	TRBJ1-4	TGTGCCACCAGCGCCCCTGACAGGGGAACTGAAAAACTGTTTTTT	CATSAPDRGTEKLFF
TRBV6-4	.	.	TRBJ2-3	TGTGCCAGCAGTGACGAGGGGGCGGGGAATACGCAGTATTTT	CASSDEGAGNTQYF
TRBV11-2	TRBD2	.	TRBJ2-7	TGTGCCAGCAGCTTATTGTCTAGCGGAGCCTACGAGCAGTACTTC	CASSLLSSGAYEQYF
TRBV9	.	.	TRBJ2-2	TGTGCCAGCAGCGCACAAAACACCGGGGAGCTGTTTTTT	CASSAQNTGELFF
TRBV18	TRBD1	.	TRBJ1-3	TGTGCCAGCTCACCCTTGGAGGGACAGAGAGCTGGAAACACCATATATTTT	CASSPLEGQRAGNTIYF
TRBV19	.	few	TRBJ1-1	TGTGCCAGTAGTATAGACGAATCGGGCACTGAAGCTTTCTTT	CASSIDESGTEAFF
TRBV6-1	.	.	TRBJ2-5	TGTGCCAGCAGTGAATCTGGGGGCAGGAGGGCCTGGGGGCAGACCCAGTACTTC	CASSESGGRRAWGQTQYF